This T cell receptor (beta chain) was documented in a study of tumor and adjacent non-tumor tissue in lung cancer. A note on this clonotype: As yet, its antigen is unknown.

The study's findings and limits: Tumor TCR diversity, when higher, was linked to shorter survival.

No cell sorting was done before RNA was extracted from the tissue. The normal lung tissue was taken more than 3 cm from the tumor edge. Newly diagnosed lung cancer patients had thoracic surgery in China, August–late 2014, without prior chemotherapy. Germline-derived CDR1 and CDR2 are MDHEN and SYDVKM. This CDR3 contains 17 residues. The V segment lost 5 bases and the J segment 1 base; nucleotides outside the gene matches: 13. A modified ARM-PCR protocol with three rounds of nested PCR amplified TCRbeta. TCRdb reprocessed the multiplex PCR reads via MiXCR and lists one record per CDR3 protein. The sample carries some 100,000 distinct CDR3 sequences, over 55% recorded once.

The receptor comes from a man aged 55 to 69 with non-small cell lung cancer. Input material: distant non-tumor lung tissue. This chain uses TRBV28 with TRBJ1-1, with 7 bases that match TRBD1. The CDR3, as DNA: TGTGCCAGCAGTCCCCCAATGTCACAGGGGCGGAACACTGAAGCTTTCTTT. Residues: CASSPPMSQGRNTEAFF.